The clone carrying this T cell receptor beta chain was detected ten times or more. Its target is not known. This sample is drawn from a study of spatial heterogeneity in lung cancer. CDR1 and CDR2 (germline): SEHNR, FQNEAQ (reference sequence). Trimming at V came to 3 bases and at J to 3 bases, leaving 11 bases not matched to a gene. This CDR3 spans 17 amino acids. Time point in this sample: sample taken at primary tumor resection. Patients with untreated early-stage non-small cell lung cancer, numbering 72, were the donors. Whole RNA was taken from tumor, nontumor lung or frozen PBMC; it was then sequenced unsorted. One entry per CDR3 protein, called by TCRdb with MiXCR from the 5' RACE reads. There are about 38,000 distinct CDR3 sequences in the sample; 7.5% to 8% occur only once, and 25% to 35% lies in the top ten. Findings and caveats of the study: Blood contained ubiquitous expanded tumor TCRs more at resection than at follow-up.

J is TRBJ2-7 and V is TRBV7-9, with 10 positions matching TRBD1. The sequencing here drew on PBMCs, taken at surgery. This TCR was recovered from a male donor with early-stage non-small cell lung cancer. Written as DNA, the CDR3 is TGTGCCAGCAGCTTGGGACAGGGGCCGCTAGGACACTACGAGCAGTACTTC. Residues: CASSLGQGPLGHYEQYF.